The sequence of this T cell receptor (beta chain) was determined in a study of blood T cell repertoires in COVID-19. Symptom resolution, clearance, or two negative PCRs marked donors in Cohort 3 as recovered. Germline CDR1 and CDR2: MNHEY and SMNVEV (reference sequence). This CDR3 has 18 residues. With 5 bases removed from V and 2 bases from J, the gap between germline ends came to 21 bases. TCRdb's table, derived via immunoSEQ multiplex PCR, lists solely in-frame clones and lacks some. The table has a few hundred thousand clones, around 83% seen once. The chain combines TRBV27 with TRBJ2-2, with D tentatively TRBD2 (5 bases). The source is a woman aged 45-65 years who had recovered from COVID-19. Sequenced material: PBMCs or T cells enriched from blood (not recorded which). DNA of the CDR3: TGTGCCAGCAGTGGCACCGGCTGGCGGGTCCCAAACACCGGGGAGCTGTTTTTT. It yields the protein CASSGTGWRVPNTGELFF.